The 5 T cell receptor beta chains presented below share a single source sample, sequenced in a study of blood T cells in healthy people across ages. The authors ran a second PCR of about 7 to 12 cycles using a sample-barcoded 5' primer and a J-beta primer mix. One entry per CDR3 protein results from TCRdb running MiXCR on the 5' RACE reads. The sample yields 650,000 to 800,000 distinct CDR3 sequences, around 45% seen once. The sequenced sample consisted of blood. Receptors were obtained from a man between 60 and 75 years old in good health.

The chain combines TRBV15 with TRBJ1-2; D is unresolved. The CDR3 spans 12 residues. Germline assignment: CDR1 LNHNV and CDR2 YYDKDF (reference sequence). Trimming left V 0 bases short and J 8 bases short, with 7 bases between. CDR3 sequence: CATSRDVVGYTF. The DNA for the CDR3 is TGTGCCACCAGCAGAGATGTGGTCGGCTACACCTTC.

The chain links TRBV20-1 to TRBJ2-1; 9 bases are shared with TRBD2. The ends lost 2 bases at V and 8 bases at J; junction bases unmatched: 13. The germline V gene has CDR1 DFQATT and CDR2 SNEGSKA (reference sequence). The CDR3 is 16 amino acids. CDR3 region: CSARPQPGLAVHEQFF. DNA of the CDR3: TGCAGTGCTAGACCTCAACCGGGACTAGCAGTACATGAGCAGTTCTTC.

This clonotype appeared a single time. The chain combines TRBV5-1 with TRBJ2-3; 7 positions agree with TRBD1. Germline loops: CDR1 SGHRS, CDR2 YFSETQ. The length of the CDR3 is 18 residues. The trim removed 4 bases at V and 0 bases at J, leaving 14 bases unmatched. The CDR3 sequence: CASSPGQVLFRSTDTQYF. The CDR3 DNA is TGCGCCAGCAGCCCTGGACAGGTCCTATTCCGTAGCACAGATACGCAGTATTTT.

The chain couples TRBV28 to TRBJ2-6; D possibly corresponds to TRBD1 (6 bases). The V end lost 5 bases, the J end lost 2 bases, and 25 bases lay between the germline ends. The germline V gene has CDR1 MDHEN and CDR2 SYDVKM. CDR3 length equals 20 residues. The CDR3 reads CASSQDWTAIGAPGANVLTF. The CDR3 nucleotides read TGTGCCAGCAGTCAAGATTGGACAGCTATCGGTGCCCCTGGGGCCAACGTCCTGACTTTC.

This clonotype was picked up a small number of times. V usage is TRBV6-2 or TRBV6-3 and J usage is TRBJ2-3; D is possibly TRBD1 or TRBD2 (5 bases each). V lost 2 bases to trimming and J lost 14 bases, with 11 bases between them. CDR1 and CDR2 (germline): MNHEY, SVGEGT. This CDR3 is built from 11 residues. CDR3 region: CASSYGGVPYF. Here the CDR3 DNA reads TGTGCCAGCAGTTACGGGGGAGTTCCGTATTTT.